This TCR beta chain was identified in a study of monozygotic twins with cystic fibrosis (dated by TCRdb to about 2021). Study-wide context: Barcoded libraries were prepared from roughly 3 micrograms of fragmented DNA with roughly 16 PCR cycles. The cohort comprised ten female and six male twin pairs aged about 2.0 to 40 years, median roughly 8.8 years, mostly children and adolescents. On the day blood was drawn, the twins' weight-for-height and FEVPerc (FEV1 disease centile) were ranked against those of the approximately 990 cohort participants. Data for three of the twin pairs had previously been reported in another context. TCR beta repertoires were compared within and between 16 monozygotic twin pairs with cystic fibrosis so that genetic influence on V and J gene usage could be assessed.

Following the manufacturer's instructions, TCR beta CDR3 regions were amplified by multiplex PCR with the immunoSEQ immune profiling system. Sequencing was performed on an Illumina NextSeq system. The published analysis was carried out like this. Sequence data were processed on the immunoSEQ Analyzer platform, and clonality was computed as the square root of Simpson's index of productive rearrangements. Similarity in V and J usage was measured by Jensen-Shannon distance, and OLGA was used to compute CDR3 generation probabilities. The researchers looked up shared CDR3 sequences in the immuneACCESS database (August 2020) and in VDJdb (December 2020). Here the immuneACCESS table is served through TCRdb, limited to in-frame sequences with V and J called. Missing clones are a known gap in these copies; in checked studies unresolved V genes cover under half, and the rest lacks a known reason. V and J calls and clone size are given by that table; D and trimming were obtained from the DNA. The sample includes around 20,000 clones, with about 90% observed a single time. The top ten constitute 1.6% of the sample.

Overall results and qualifications from the work: Nucleotide-identical clonotype sharing was significantly higher within monozygotic CF twin pairs than between unrelated CF individuals (P = 0.000026, Mann-Whitney). V gene usage was most similar to the co-twin for 13 of 16 pairs, and J usage for 8 of 16 pairs, suggesting genetic constraints. The cohort was small, and the number of shared CDR3s showed no association with age, concordance or disease severity. Simpson clonality was found to be generally low (median about 0.009), suggesting a naive-dominated repertoire, although higher clonality was observed in the most severely affected patients.

In regard to this clone: Its antigen is still unknown. The sample holds no much larger clone one base away, and base qualities are not on file.

The twin pairs came from the European Cystic Fibrosis Twin and Sibling Study Cohort, a cohort that recruited patients from over a hundred CF clinics across 14 European countries. Zygosity and CFTR genotype were verified in-house, and zygosity was tested by multiplex PCR of nine short tandem repeat loci. Peripheral blood was sampled from each twin, and clinical parameters were recorded on the day of blood sampling. Phenol/chloroform extraction was used to isolate genomic DNA from peripheral blood cells, and the DNA was then kept in TE buffer at 4 degrees C. From the cysteine up to the phenylalanine, the CDR3 has a length of 15 residues. Only the CDR3 portion is preserved as DNA: 45 bases, with reading frame beginning at the first base. From a lookup of the germline V gene, CDR1 and CDR2 are MDHEN and SYDVKM. Trimming removed 4 bases from V and 4 bases from J, leaving 16 bases between the germline ends.

The specimen sequenced was blood. The receptor's source is a girl aged 2-10 years with cystic fibrosis. The chain uses TRBV28 and TRBJ1-1; a tentative D call is TRBD1 (5 bases match). The DNA sequence is given as TGTGCCAGCAGTTCAGAGTCCAGTGGGGGCACTGAAGCTTTCTTT. The encoded protein is CASSSESSGGTEAFF.